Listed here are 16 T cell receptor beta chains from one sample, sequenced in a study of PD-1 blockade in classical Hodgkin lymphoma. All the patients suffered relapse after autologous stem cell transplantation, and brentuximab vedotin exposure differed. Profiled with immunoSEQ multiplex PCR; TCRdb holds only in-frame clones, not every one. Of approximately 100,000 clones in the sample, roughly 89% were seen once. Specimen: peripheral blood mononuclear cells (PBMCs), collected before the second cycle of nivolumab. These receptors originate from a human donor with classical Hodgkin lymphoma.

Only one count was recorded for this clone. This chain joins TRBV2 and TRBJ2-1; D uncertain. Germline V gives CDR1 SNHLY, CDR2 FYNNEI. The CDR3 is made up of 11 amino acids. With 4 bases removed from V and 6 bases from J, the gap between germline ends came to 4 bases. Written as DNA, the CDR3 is TGTGCCAGCAGTGGAGGCAATGAGCAGTTCTTC. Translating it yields CASSGGNEQFF.

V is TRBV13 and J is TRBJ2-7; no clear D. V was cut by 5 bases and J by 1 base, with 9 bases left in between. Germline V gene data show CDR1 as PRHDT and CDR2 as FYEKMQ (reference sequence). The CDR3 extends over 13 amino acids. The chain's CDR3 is CASSPTMSYEQYF. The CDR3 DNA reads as TGTGCCAGCAGCCCAACGATGTCCTACGAGCAGTACTTC. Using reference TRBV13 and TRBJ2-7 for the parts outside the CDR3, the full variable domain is AAGVIQSPRHLIKEKRETATLKCYPIPRHDTVYWYQQGPGQDPQFLISFYEKMQSDKGSIPDRFSAQQFSDYHSELNMSSLELGDSALYFCASSPTMSYEQYFGPGTRLTVT.

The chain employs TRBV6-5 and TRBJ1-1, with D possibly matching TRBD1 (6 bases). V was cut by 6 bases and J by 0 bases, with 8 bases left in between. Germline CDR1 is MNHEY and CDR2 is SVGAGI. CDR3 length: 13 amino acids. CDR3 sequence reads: CASSDRMNTEAFF. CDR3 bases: TGTGCCAGCAGCGACAGGATGAACACTGAAGCTTTCTTT.

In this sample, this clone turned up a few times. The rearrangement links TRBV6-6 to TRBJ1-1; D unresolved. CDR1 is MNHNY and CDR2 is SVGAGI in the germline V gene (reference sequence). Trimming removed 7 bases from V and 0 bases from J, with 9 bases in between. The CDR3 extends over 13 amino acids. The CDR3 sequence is CASTFNLNTEAFF. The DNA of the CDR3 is TGTGCCAGCACCTTTAACTTGAACACTGAAGCTTTCTTT.

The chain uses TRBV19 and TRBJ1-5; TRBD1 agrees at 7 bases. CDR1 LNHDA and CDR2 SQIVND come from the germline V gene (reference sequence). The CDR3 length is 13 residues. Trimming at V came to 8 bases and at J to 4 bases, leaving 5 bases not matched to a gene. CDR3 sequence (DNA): TGTGCCAGTGGAGGGACAGCTAATCAGCCCCAGCATTTT. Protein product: CASGGTANQPQHF.

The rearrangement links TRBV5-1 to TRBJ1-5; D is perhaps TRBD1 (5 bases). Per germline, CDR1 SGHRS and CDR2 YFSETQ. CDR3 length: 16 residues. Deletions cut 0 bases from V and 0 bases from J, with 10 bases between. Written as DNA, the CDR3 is TGCGCCAGCAGCTTGGCGGGAGGGACTAGCAATCAGCCCCAGCATTTT. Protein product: CASSLAGGTSNQPQHF. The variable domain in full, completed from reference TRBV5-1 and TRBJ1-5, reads KAGVTQTPRYLIKTRGQQVTLSCSPISGHRSVSWYQQTPGQGLQFLFEYFSETQRNKGNFPGRFSGRQFSNSRSEMNVSTLELGDSALYLCASSLAGGTSNQPQHFGDGTRLSIL.

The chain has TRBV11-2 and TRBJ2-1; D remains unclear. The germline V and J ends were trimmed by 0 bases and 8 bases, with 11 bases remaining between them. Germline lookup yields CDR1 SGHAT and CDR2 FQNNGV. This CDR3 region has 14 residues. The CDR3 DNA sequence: TGTGCCAGCAGCTTAGATGGCGGTAGGCATGAGCAGTTCTTC. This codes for CASSLDGGRHEQFF.

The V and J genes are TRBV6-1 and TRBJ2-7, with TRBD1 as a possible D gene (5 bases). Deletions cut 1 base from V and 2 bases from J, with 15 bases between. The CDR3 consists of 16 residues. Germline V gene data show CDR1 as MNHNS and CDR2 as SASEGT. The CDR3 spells CASSEGTRWEPYEQYF. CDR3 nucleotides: TGTGCCAGCAGTGAAGGGACAAGGTGGGAACCCTACGAGCAGTACTTC.

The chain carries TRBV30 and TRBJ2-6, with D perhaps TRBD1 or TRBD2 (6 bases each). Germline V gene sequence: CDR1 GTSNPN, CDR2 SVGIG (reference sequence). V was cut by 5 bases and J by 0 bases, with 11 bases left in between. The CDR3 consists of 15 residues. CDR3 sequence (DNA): TGTGCCTGGTGGAGGGGGGACTCTGGGGCCAACGTCCTGACTTTC. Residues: CAWWRGDSGANVLTF.

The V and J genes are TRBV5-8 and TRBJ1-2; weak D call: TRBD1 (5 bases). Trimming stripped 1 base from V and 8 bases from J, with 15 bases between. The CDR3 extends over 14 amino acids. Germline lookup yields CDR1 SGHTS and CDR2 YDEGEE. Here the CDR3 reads CASSLWGRGPGYTF. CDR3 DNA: TGTGCCAGCAGCTTGTGGGGACGAGGGCCAGGCTACACCTTC.

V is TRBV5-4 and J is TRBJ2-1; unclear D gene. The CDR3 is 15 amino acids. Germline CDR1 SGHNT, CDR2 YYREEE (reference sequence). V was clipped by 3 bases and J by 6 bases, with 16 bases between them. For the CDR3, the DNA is TGTGCCAGCAGCTCTAGGATGGATTGGGGCAATGAGCAGTTCTTC. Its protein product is CASSSRMDWGNEQFF.

The CDR3 spells CAINKLAGGHYNEQFF. The CDR3 DNA reads TGTGCCATCAACAAACTAGCGGGGGGGCACTACAATGAGCAGTTCTTC. V usage is TRBV10-3 and J usage is TRBJ2-1; 13 nucleotides agree with TRBD2. This CDR3 has 16 residues. The V segment lost 7 bases and the J segment 3 bases; nucleotides outside the gene matches: 6. The germline V gene has CDR1 ENHRY and CDR2 SYGVKD.

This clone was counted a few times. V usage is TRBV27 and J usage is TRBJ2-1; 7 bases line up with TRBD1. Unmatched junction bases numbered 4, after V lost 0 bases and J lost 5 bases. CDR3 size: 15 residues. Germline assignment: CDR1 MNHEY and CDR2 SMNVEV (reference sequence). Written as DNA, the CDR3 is TGTGCCAGCAGTTTATCCCGGACAGGAAACAATGAGCAGTTCTTC. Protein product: CASSLSRTGNNEQFF.

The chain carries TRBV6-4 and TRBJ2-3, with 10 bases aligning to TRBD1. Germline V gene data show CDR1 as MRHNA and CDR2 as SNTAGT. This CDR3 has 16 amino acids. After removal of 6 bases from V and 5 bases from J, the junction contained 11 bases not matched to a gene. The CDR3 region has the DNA TGTGCCAGCAGCTTGGGACAGGGGCCCACTATAGATACGCAGTATTTT. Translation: CASSLGQGPTIDTQYF.

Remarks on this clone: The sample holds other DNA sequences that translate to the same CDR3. The CDR3 loop reads CASSRGSGNTIYF. As DNA, the CDR3 is TGTGCCAGCAGCCGGGGGTCGGGAAACACCATATATTTT. The chain combines TRBV25-1 with TRBJ1-3; D perhaps matches TRBD1 (5 bases). CDR3 length: 13 residues. V dropped 6 bases and J dropped 4 bases, with 10 bases sitting between them. CDR1 is MGHDK, CDR2 SYGVNS, per germline.

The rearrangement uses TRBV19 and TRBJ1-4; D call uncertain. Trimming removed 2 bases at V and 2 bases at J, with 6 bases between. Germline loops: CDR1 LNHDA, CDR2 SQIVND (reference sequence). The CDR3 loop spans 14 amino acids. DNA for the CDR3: TGTGCCAGTAGTATACCTCGTACTAATGAAAAACTGTTTTTT. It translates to CASSIPRTNEKLFF.